This T cell receptor (beta chain) stems from a study of T cell repertoires in ileal Crohn's disease. In the study overall: Median disease duration was about 7.9 years; roughly 35% smoked at surgery.

The study's findings and limits: Active smokers at surgery had more clonal expansions than non-smokers.

This clone came up once. What it binds is not known. The time point is: inflamed ileum from the surgical specimen. Germline V gene sequence: CDR1 KGHSH, CDR2 LQKENI. The CDR3 consists of 14 residues. V was pared by 8 bases and J by 0 bases, with 5 bases of the junction left unmatched. Sequencing was performed with immunoSEQ multiplex PCR; in TCRdb, only in-frame clones are kept and a portion is missing. The sample lists approximately 16,000 clones; 80% to 95% were seen once. Sequencing was performed on ileal tissue. The chain uses TRBV18 and TRBJ2-7, with TRBD1 matching 9 bases. This clonotype originated in an adult with Crohn's disease. CDR3 in DNA: TGTGCCAGCGCCCCGGGACAGGGCTCCTACGAGCAGTACTTC. The encoded protein is CASAPGQGSYEQYF.